These 13 T cell receptor beta chains share one sample of origin, sequenced in a study of low-dose radiotherapy and immunotherapy resistance in tumors (dated 2022 in TCRdb). To make first-strand cDNA, Superscript III was used along with a set of TRAV- and TRBV-specific primers so that both the TCRalpha and TCRbeta chains were covered. TCRs were amplified with Phusion for approximately 20 PCR cycles using a constant-region primer together with the adapter attached to the V primers. TCRdb's own reprocessing of the public reads used fastp at Q25 and MiXCR and kept productive beta chains. Rows matching on CDR3 protein sequence are summarized as one entry with the most common DNA and genes. For this sample there are roughly 11,000 distinct CDR3 sequences; approximately 51% appear just once. Of the sample, 8% to 10% falls within the top ten clones. The receptors come from a human donor with advanced metastatic prostate, ovarian, gallbladder or colorectal cancer (not recorded which). This table probably holds off-target reads from a library built for another chain.

The chain couples TRBV6-6 to TRBJ2-3; 10 bases fit TRBD1. Trimming at V came to 5 bases and at J to 4 bases, leaving 6 bases not matched to a gene. Per the germline V gene, CDR1 is MNHNY and CDR2 is SVGAGI (reference sequence). The CDR3 totals 15 residues. The CDR3 protein is CASSARDRGSDTQYF. DNA of the CDR3: TGTGCCAGCAGTGCCCGGGACAGGGGTTCAGATACGCAGTATTTT.

The genes are TRBV4-2 and TRBJ2-3; D remains ambiguous. The CDR3 loop spans 12 amino acids. Germline V gives CDR1 LGHNA, CDR2 YNFKEQ. V was cut by 4 bases and J by 6 bases, with 8 bases left in between. The CDR3 DNA reads as TGTGCCAGCAGCCCGGTGGGGGATACGCAGTATTTT. Its translation is CASSPVGDTQYF.

The chain employs TRBV10-3 and TRBJ1-6; 9 bases are a match to TRBD1. V gave up 6 bases and J gave up 6 bases; unmatched junction bases: 3. Looked up from germline, CDR1 is ENHRY and CDR2 is SYGVKD. This CDR3 spans 14 amino acids. The CDR3: CAIRKGQGNSPLHF. CDR3 sequence (DNA): TGTGCCATCAGGAAGGGACAGGGTAATTCACCCCTCCACTTT.

The rearrangement joins TRBV6-1 to TRBJ2-2; D may correspond to TRBD1 or TRBD2 (7 bases each). The germline V gene has CDR1 MNHNS and CDR2 SASEGT. The CDR3 has 15 residues. V shed 7 bases and J shed 0 bases, with 12 bases lying between them. CDR3 nucleotides: TGTGCCAGCACCAGGGGGGGCGCGAACACCGGGGAGCTGTTTTTT. Protein: CASTRGGANTGELFF.

The chain joins TRBV5-1 to TRBJ2-1; the match to TRBD2 covers 14 bases. With V trimmed by 2 bases and J by 4 bases, 2 bases remained unmatched. The CDR3 length is 16 residues. Germline assignment: CDR1 SGHRS and CDR2 YFSETQ. CDR3 region: CASSLRTSGGYNEQFF. DNA for the CDR3: TGCGCCAGCAGCTTAAGGACTAGCGGGGGGTACAATGAGCAGTTCTTC. Full variable domain (remainder filled in from reference TRBV5-1 and TRBJ2-1): KAGVTQTPRYLIKTRGQQVTLSCSPISGHRSVSWYQQTPGQGLQFLFEYFSETQRNKGNFPGRFSGRQFSNSRSEMNVSTLELGDSALYLCASSLRTSGGYNEQFFGPGTRLTVL.

The V gene is TRBV29-1, the J gene TRBJ2-7, with 9 bases aligning to TRBD1. After removal of 6 bases from V and 7 bases from J, the junction contained 7 bases not matched to a gene. This CDR3 is built from 12 residues. CDR1 SQVTM and CDR2 ANQGSEA come from the germline V gene. DNA for the CDR3: TGCAGCGTCACTACAGGGGGCGCTGAGCAGTACTTC. Translation: CSVTTGGAEQYF.

This clonotype appeared a single time. This chain links TRBV5-1 with TRBJ2-7, with 9 bases aligning to TRBD1. The germline CDR1 and CDR2 sequences are SGHRS and YFSETQ. The CDR3 has 14 amino acids. V lost 4 bases and J lost 6; bases outside the gene matches: 8. DNA for the CDR3: TGCGCCAGCAGCCGCGGGACAGGGTCTCCCGAGCAGTACTTC. Its translation: CASSRGTGSPEQYF.

This rearrangement joins TRBV18 to TRBJ2-1; 13 bases line up with TRBD2. Unmatched junction bases numbered 11, after V lost 4 bases and J lost 2 bases. Germline V gene data show CDR1 as KGHSH and CDR2 as LQKENI. This CDR3 has 19 amino acids. The DNA of the CDR3 is TGTGCCAGCTCACTCAGTTCCGGGACTAGCGGGGAACCCTACAATGAGCAGTTCTTC. It yields the protein CASSLSSGTSGEPYNEQFF.

The chain couples TRBV5-4 to TRBJ2-5; D is undetermined. Trimming shortened V by 7 bases and J by 5 bases, and 18 bases separated the two germline ends. The CDR3 loop spans 14 amino acids. Germline lookup yields CDR1 SGHNT and CDR2 YYREEE (reference sequence). The CDR3 region has the DNA TGTGCCAGCCGCCCCGCCCAGGCCGGGGAGACCCAGTACTTC. Protein: CASRPAQAGETQYF.

V is TRBV5-6 and J is TRBJ1-2; D gene uncertain. V lost 0 bases and J 4 bases, leaving 7 bases between the germline ends. This CDR3 has 13 residues. The germline V gene has CDR1 SGHDT and CDR2 YYEEEE. The DNA of the CDR3 is TGTGCCAGCAGCTTGGCGGAGCTCTATGGCTACACCTTC. Amino acids: CASSLAELYGYTF.

A few counts support this clonotype. The V call is TRBV5-1, the J call TRBJ2-7, with unresolved D. The CDR3 covers 13 residues. Germline V lookup: CDR1 SGHRS, CDR2 YFSETQ. V shed 4 bases and J shed 5 bases, with 13 bases lying between them. CDR3 nucleotide sequence: TGCGCCAGCAGCCCTCAAGGTTGGGACGAGCAGTACTTC. Its protein is CASSPQGWDEQYF.

V usage is TRBV12-3 or TRBV12-4 and J usage is TRBJ2-5; 8 bases map to TRBD1. This CDR3 comprises 15 residues. Trimming removed 9 bases from V and 4 bases from J; junction bases left unmatched: 13. Here the CDR3 reads CASSLHRGFGETQYF. For the CDR3, the DNA is TGTGCCAGTAGCTTACACAGGGGGTTTGGAGAGACCCAGTACTTC.

This clonotype has just a few counts. V gene TRBV12-3 or TRBV12-4 combines with J gene TRBJ1-1, with D hard to call. Trimming took 8 bases from V and 3 from J, leaving 7 bases between them. This CDR3 contains 11 residues. CDR3 region: CASGWYTEAFF. As DNA, the CDR3 is TGTGCCAGCGGCTGGTACACTGAAGCTTTCTTT.